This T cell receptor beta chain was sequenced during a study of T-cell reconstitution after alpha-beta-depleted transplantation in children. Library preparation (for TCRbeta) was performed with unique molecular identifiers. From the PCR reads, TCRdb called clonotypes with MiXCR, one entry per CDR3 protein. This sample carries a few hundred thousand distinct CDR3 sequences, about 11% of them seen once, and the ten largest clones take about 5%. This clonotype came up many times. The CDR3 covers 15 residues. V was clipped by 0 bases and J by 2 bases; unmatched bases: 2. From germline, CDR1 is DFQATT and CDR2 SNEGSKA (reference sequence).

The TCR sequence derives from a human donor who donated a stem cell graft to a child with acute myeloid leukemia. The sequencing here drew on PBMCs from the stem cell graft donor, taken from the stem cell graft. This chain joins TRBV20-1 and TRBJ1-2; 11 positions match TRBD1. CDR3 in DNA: TGCAGTGCTAGAGATGGACAGGGGGCGAACTATGGCTACACCTTC. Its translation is CSARDGQGANYGYTF.